This TCR beta chain was sequenced in a study of T cell responses to AZD1222 COVID-19 vaccine. Clones were sequenced by immunoSEQ multiplex PCR, and TCRdb holds only the in-frame ones, with some missing. The sample contains approximately 170,000 clones, about 91% of which appear only once. CDR3 size: 15 residues. The V and J ends lost 6 bases and 3 bases respectively, with 16 bases between them. The V gene's germline CDR1 is MNHEY and CDR2 SVGEGT. The material sequenced was peripheral blood, taken on day 0 of AZD1222 vaccination. The sequence came from an adult in good health. The chain employs TRBV6-2 or TRBV6-3 and TRBJ2-3; the D call may be TRBD1 or TRBD2 (5 bases each). The CDR3 reads CASRPIGEGTDTQYF. CDR3 sequence (DNA): TGTGCCAGCAGACCTATAGGTGAGGGGACAGATACGCAGTATTTT.